This record covers a single TCR beta chain. A much larger clonotype is one base distant, so this may be a read error. Germline CDR1 and CDR2: SEHNR and FQNEAQ (reference sequence). The CDR3 length is 15 residues. This sample was taken from a study of blood T cell repertoires in COVID-19. In the study overall: Sites across the United States, Italy and Spain contributed samples from acute and convalescent COVID-19. From T cells, B-cell-depleted T cells, or PBMCs came the material, which was cDNA or gDNA.

In the authors' methods: From reference gene primer amplification, estimates of nucleated cell counts were derived. Sequencing used immunoSEQ multiplex PCR; TCRdb keeps in-frame clones, though not all of them. The V and J calls and clone size were taken over from that table, and D and trimming were inferred from the DNA. The sample carries more than 50,000 clones, 73% recorded once. The sequencing input was peripheral blood. This sequence originates from a woman aged 70-85 years with acute or convalescent COVID-19. This chain connects TRBV7-9 to TRBJ1-5, with D possibly TRBD1 on 5 matching bases. CDR3 residues: CASSLEVGANQLQHF. The CDR3 DNA reads as TGTGCCAGCAGCTTAGAAGTAGGGGCCAATCAGCTCCAGCATTTT. Based on the CDR3 plus reference TRBV7-9 and TRBJ1-5, the full variable domain is DTGVSQNPRHKITKRGQNVTFRCDPISEHNRLYWYRQTLGQGPEFLTYFQNEAQLEKSRLLSDRFSAERPKGSFSTLEIQRTEQGDSAMYLCASSLEVGANQLQHFGDGTRLSIL.